This TCR beta chain appears in the sequencing data of a study of T cells of healthy individuals. One entry per CDR3 protein, called by TCRdb with MiXCR from the 5' RACE reads. The sample has around 80,000 distinct CDR3 sequences; 5% are singletons. There are 13 residues in the CDR3. The germline V gene has CDR1 LGHNA and CDR2 YNFKEQ. V shed 5 bases and J 6 bases; nucleotides not matched to a gene: 3. This clonotype has a handful of counts. The TCR sequence derives from a female donor in good health. V is TRBV4-2 and J is TRBJ1-2, with 10 bases fitting TRBD1. The CDR3 DNA reads as TGTGCCAGCAGCTCCGACAGGGGGCATGGCTACACCTTC. Its protein is CASSSDRGHGYTF.